The 28 T cell receptor beta chains below come from one sample, sequenced in a study of blood T cells in healthy people across ages. The second PCR ran about 6 to 12 cycles with a sample-barcoded 5' primer and J-beta primers. Each CDR3 protein gets one entry after TCRdb re-called the 5' RACE reads with MiXCR. The sample shows some 690,000 distinct CDR3 sequences, over 20% of them seen only once. Sequenced sample: blood. The receptor set was obtained from a man between 65 and 80 years old in good health.

V is TRBV5-1 and J is TRBJ1-4, with D uncertain. Trimming pared 4 bases from V and 8 bases from J, leaving 15 bases between. CDR1 SGHRS and CDR2 YFSETQ come from the germline V gene. The CDR3 has 14 residues. CDR3 nucleotide sequence: TGCGCCAGCAGCCCCGACAATGGGTGGGAAAAACTGTTTTTT. It yields the protein CASSPDNGWEKLFF.

This clonotype was seen once. V is TRBV20-1 and J is TRBJ2-1; D gene unclear. The germline V and J ends were trimmed by 3 bases and 0 bases, with 12 bases remaining between them. Germline-derived CDR1 and CDR2 are DFQATT and SNEGSKA (reference sequence). The CDR3 has 15 residues. The CDR3 DNA follows: TGCAGTGCTAGCCCAGCGAAAAGCTCCTACAATGAGCAGTTCTTC. This gives the protein CSASPAKSSYNEQFF.

Only a few counts were recorded for this clonotype. Relative to the germline gene, one junction end is altered; a read error may explain this. The chain couples TRBV3-1 to TRBJ1-6; no clear D gene. Germline V gives CDR1 LGHDT, CDR2 YNNKEL (reference sequence). This CDR3 contains 12 residues. The CDR3 bases are TGTGCCAGCGGCCAAGGAGAGCCACCCCTCCACTTT. Amino acid sequence: CASGQGEPPLHF.

V and J are TRBV20-1 and TRBJ1-1; 7 bases are a match to TRBD1. V was pared by 4 bases and J by 5 bases, with 7 bases of the junction left unmatched. Germline V CDR1 and CDR2: DFQATT, SNEGSKA (reference sequence). The CDR3 contains 13 residues. CDR3 bases: TGCAGTGCTAATAGGGGGCTAGGGACTGAAGCTTTCTTT. Translating it yields CSANRGLGTEAFF.

This clonotype was seen more than once but under ten times. No conserved phenylalanine or tryptophan ends this CDR3, so it is likely a read error. The CDR3 here is CSAPRTGEPFGEQFS. In DNA, the CDR3 is TGCAGTGCCCCAAGGACAGGGGAACCGTTCGGTGAGCAGTTCTCC. The chain uses TRBV20-1 and TRBJ2-1, with TRBD1 matching over 9 bases. This CDR3 contains 15 residues. Losses at the gene ends were 6 bases for V and 9 bases for J; bases not matched to a gene: 15. Germline V gene sequence: CDR1 DFQATT, CDR2 SNEGSKA (reference sequence).

This clonotype was counted ten times or more. V is TRBV18 and J is TRBJ2-5; D tentatively fits TRBD1 or TRBD2 (5 bases each). This CDR3 has 15 residues. From germline, CDR1 is KGHSH and CDR2 LQKENI. Trimming took 0 bases from V and 1 from J, leaving 9 bases between them. In DNA form, the CDR3 reads TGTGCCAGCTCACCACCGTTTGGGGGCCAAGAGACCCAGTACTTC. This encodes CASSPPFGGQETQYF.

This clonotype was detected only a few times. This chain joins TRBV12-3 or TRBV12-4 and TRBJ2-3; either TRBD1 or TRBD2 may fit D (5 bases each). The CDR3 has 13 amino acids. Deletions cut 2 bases from V and 5 bases from J, with 8 bases between. The CDR3, as DNA: TGTGCCAGCAGTTTACAGGGAGTAGATACGCAGTATTTT. Its protein product is CASSLQGVDTQYF.

Ten or more counts support this clonotype. The CDR3 region has the DNA TGCAGCGTGGGAAGTGTTAATGAAAAACTGTTTTTT. Residues: CSVGSVNEKLFF. The gene calls are TRBV29-1 and TRBJ1-4; D is unclear. This CDR3 region has 12 residues. Germline V lookup: CDR1 SQVTM, CDR2 ANQGSEA. The ends were cut back, 6 bases at V and 4 bases at J, with 9 bases in the middle.

The V and J genes are TRBV20-1 and TRBJ1-2; tentatively, D is TRBD1 (6 bases). Per germline, CDR1 DFQATT and CDR2 SNEGSKA (reference sequence). CDR3 length: 15 amino acids. V was shortened by 8 bases and J by 0 bases, with 19 bases between the two germline ends. CDR3 in DNA: TGCAGTACCTTCGCGGCCGGGACAACTAACTATGGCTACACCTTC. Amino acids: CSTFAAGTTNYGYTF.

This clonotype was detected many times. The chain has TRBV12-3 or TRBV12-4 and TRBJ2-3; D assignment may be TRBD1 or TRBD2 (5 bases each). This CDR3 has 12 residues. The ends were cut back, 7 bases at V and 4 bases at J, with 9 bases in the middle. CDR3 coding DNA: TGTGCCAGCATGAGGGGTGCAGATACGCAGTATTTT. Its protein product is CASMRGADTQYF.

About this clonotype itself: The junction differs from germline at one of its ends, possibly a read error. The chain employs TRBV12-3 or TRBV12-4 and TRBJ1-4; possible D gene TRBD1, 6 bases. The CDR3 is 15 residues long. CDR3 in DNA: TGTGCCGGCAGTTTGGGGGGGGGCGAAGGTGAAAAACTGTTTTTT. This sequence encodes CAGSLGGGEGEKLFF.

The chain is built from TRBV12-3 or TRBV12-4 and TRBJ2-1, with 9 bases identical to TRBD1. The CDR3 loop spans 15 amino acids. With V trimmed by 5 bases and J by 5 bases, 7 bases remained unmatched. CDR3 residues: CASSAEDRGDNEQFF. CDR3 nucleotides: TGTGCCAGCAGTGCCGAGGACAGGGGAGACAATGAGCAGTTCTTC.

V gene TRBV5-1 combines with J gene TRBJ1-1; D is unresolved. Trimming shortened V by 4 bases and J by 5 bases, and 21 bases separated the two germline ends. This CDR3 region has 16 residues. Germline values: CDR1 SGHRS, CDR2 YFSETQ. The CDR3, as DNA: TGCGCCAGCAGCCCCACCTCGGCCCTTTCGGGGACTGAAGCTTTCTTT. Translated: CASSPTSALSGTEAFF.

This clonotype was observed at least ten times. V and J are TRBV5-6 and TRBJ1-4; D is ambiguous. V dropped 4 bases and J dropped 6 bases, with 16 bases sitting between them. This CDR3 is 15 amino acids long. Germline-derived CDR1 and CDR2 are SGHDT and YYEEEE. CDR3 DNA sequence: TGTGCCAGCAGCCCCACTCCGCGTGGCGATGAAAAACTGTTTTTT. As protein: CASSPTPRGDEKLFF. The full variable domain, in which reference TRBV5-6 and TRBJ1-4 provide the parts outside the CDR3, is DAGVTQSPTHLIKTRGQQVTLRCSPKSGHDTVSWYQQALGQGPQFIFQYYEEEERQRGNFPDRFSGHQFPNYSSELNVNALLLGDSALYLCASSPTPRGDEKLFFGSGTQLSVL.

This clonotype showed up just a few times. The chain couples TRBV18 to TRBJ2-1, with TRBD2 matching 11 bases. CDR3 length: 14 residues. V lost 7 bases to trimming and J lost 6 bases; unmatched junction nucleotides: 5. CDR1 KGHSH and CDR2 LQKENI come from the germline V gene. This CDR3 reads CASFTSGRFNEQFF. The CDR3 DNA reads as TGTGCCAGCTTCACTAGCGGGAGATTCAATGAGCAGTTCTTC.

This clonotype showed up just a few times. The chain couples TRBV2 to TRBJ1-3; 7 bases fit TRBD1. Germline assignment: CDR1 SNHLY and CDR2 FYNNEI. CDR3 length: 17 residues. V dropped 6 bases and J dropped 0; count of bases not matched to a gene: 11. DNA of the CDR3: TGTGCCAGCAGCGAAAACCCGGGACAGTACTCTGGAAACACCATATATTTT. The encoded protein is CASSENPGQYSGNTIYF.

The CDR3 nucleotides read TGTGCCAGCAGTTACTCGATAGCCCCGCTTGTCTACGAGCAGTACGTC. It translates to CASSYSIAPLVYEQYV. The rearrangement uses TRBV6-6 and TRBJ2-7; D remains unclear. Trimming removed 0 bases at V and 3 bases at J, with 15 bases between. Germline CDR1 reads MNHNY; CDR2 reads SVGAGI (reference sequence). The CDR3 is 16 residues long.

V usage is TRBV29-1 and J usage is TRBJ2-5; 9 bases fit TRBD2. V was pared by 7 bases and J by 4 bases, with 13 bases of the junction left unmatched. The CDR3 runs to 15 residues. Looked up from germline, CDR1 is SQVTM and CDR2 is ANQGSEA. The CDR3 nucleotides are TGCAGCGCGAAGGGATTTGCGGGAGGGGTAGAGACCCAGTACTTC. Its translation is CSAKGFAGGVETQYF.

The J gene is TRBJ1-1, the V gene TRBV18, with D perhaps matching TRBD1 (6 bases). Trimming stripped 3 bases from V and 0 bases from J, with 8 bases between. Germline values: CDR1 KGHSH, CDR2 LQKENI. The CDR3 consists of 14 residues. The DNA of the CDR3 is TGTGCCAGCTCACCTACAGGGATGAACACTGAAGCTTTCTTT. Its protein product is CASSPTGMNTEAFF.

This chain joins TRBV20-1 and TRBJ2-3, with D unclear. Trimming removed 5 bases at V and 5 bases at J, with 8 bases between. CDR1 and CDR2 (germline): DFQATT, SNEGSKA (reference sequence). The CDR3 totals 11 residues. The CDR3, as DNA: TGCAGTGCTTCGCGTTTAGATACGCAGTATTTT. Its translation is CSASRLDTQYF.

For this clonotype: Germline and junction disagree at one end, which may indicate a read error. V is TRBV2 and J is TRBJ2-1, with a tentative D call TRBD2 (6 bases). Germline CDR1 is SNHLY and CDR2 is FYNNEI. This CDR3 is built from 15 residues. CDR3 bases: TGTGCCAGCAGTCCCCTGCCTAGCGAGAACACCGCAATGTGGTTC. As protein: CASSPLPSENTAMWF.

This clonotype was detected only a few times. The V and J genes are TRBV5-1 and TRBJ2-3; D is unclear. Germline assignment: CDR1 SGHRS and CDR2 YFSETQ. Trimming stripped 1 base from V and 2 bases from J, with 8 bases between. The CDR3 has 14 amino acids. The CDR3 DNA sequence: TGCGCCAGCAGCTTGACCGAAGACACAGATACGCAGTATTTT. Its translation: CASSLTEDTDTQYF.

This chain links TRBV18 with TRBJ2-7; possibly TRBD1 for D (6 bases). The CDR3 totals 13 residues. The germline V gene encodes CDR1 KGHSH and CDR2 LQKENI. V was shortened by 3 bases and J by 1 base, with 7 bases between the two germline ends. In nucleotides, the CDR3 is TGTGCCAGCTCACCCAGGGGATCCTACGAGCAGTACGTC. It encodes CASSPRGSYEQYV.

This clonotype was counted a few times. V usage is TRBV29-1 and J usage is TRBJ1-2; D gene ambiguous. The V gene's germline CDR1 is SQVTM and CDR2 ANQGSEA. CDR3 length: 14 amino acids. The V end was cut by 4 bases, the J end by 7 bases, with 19 bases between. CDR3 in DNA: TGCAGCGTTGCCACGCACTACAAACCGGGTGGCTACACCTTC. Translated: CSVATHYKPGGYTF.

The chain uses TRBV29-1 and TRBJ2-7; D unclear. The CDR3 sequence is 12 residues long. The V end was cut by 1 base, the J end by 7 bases, with 11 bases between. Germline CDR1 SQVTM, CDR2 ANQGSEA. This chain's CDR3 is CSVEGRGKEQYF. In DNA, the CDR3 is TGCAGCGTTGAAGGACGTGGAAAAGAGCAGTACTTC.

V is TRBV20-1 and J is TRBJ2-3; 7 positions agree with TRBD2. V shed 0 bases, J shed 6 bases, and the junction held 9 bases outside the gene matches. CDR1 and CDR2 (germline): DFQATT, SNEGSKA (reference sequence). CDR3 length equals 15 residues. CDR3 DNA sequence: TGCAGTGCTAGAGAGTGGAGCGGGGTGCGGGATACGCAGTATTTT. Its translation is CSAREWSGVRDTQYF.

This clonotype has only a few counts. The chain combines TRBV5-1 with TRBJ1-1, with 10 bases that match TRBD1. The germline gives CDR1 SGHRS, CDR2 YFSETQ. The J segment lost 8 bases and the V segment lost 4 bases, leaving 11 bases of the junction unmatched. The CDR3 extends over 15 amino acids. The CDR3 spells CASSPTGQGESEAFF. For the CDR3, the DNA is TGCGCCAGCAGCCCGACAGGACAGGGGGAATCAGAAGCTTTCTTT.

The rearrangement uses TRBV10-3 and TRBJ2-1; TRBD2 might be the D (5 bases). TRBJ2-7 matches the DNA end more closely, so the J call is doubtful. Germline V gives CDR1 ENHRY, CDR2 SYGVKD. The CDR3 contains 14 residues. The CDR3 DNA reads as TGTGCCATCAGAGCGGACGCGGCACCCTACGAGCAGTACGTC. Amino acid sequence: CAIRADAAPYEQYV.